The 4 T cell receptor beta chains in this list originate from one sample, sequenced in a study of regulatory T cells in long-lasting Graves disease. HTBI primers from iRepertoire and Arm-PCR of CDR3 regions yielded the TCR beta libraries. TCRdb reprocessed the multiplex PCR reads via MiXCR and lists one record per CDR3 protein. The sample gives about half a million distinct CDR3 sequences, approximately 12% of which show up once; about 8.9% is in the top ten. Noted time point: newly diagnosed GD, antithyroid drugs for less than 3 months. PBMC RNA served as the TCR library source. These sequences were also reported in another study, on T cells in Graves' hyperthyroidism and ophthalmopathy.

Source: peripheral blood mononuclear cells (PBMCs), taken at new diagnosis, from a patient treated with antithyroid drugs. The receptors stem from a woman in her twenties or thirties with Graves disease.

This clonotype was counted many times. The chain links TRBV2 to TRBJ1-5, with TRBD1 matching 9 bases. Trimming cost V 5 bases and J 4 bases; bases outside gene matches: 6. CDR1 and CDR2 (germline): SNHLY, FYNNEI. This CDR3 spans 15 amino acids. CDR3: CASSKQGADNQPQHF. The CDR3 nucleotides are TGTGCCAGCAGTAAACAGGGGGCCGATAATCAGCCCCAGCATTTT.

This clonotype was seen many times. The rearrangement joins TRBV2 to TRBJ2-3; 7 nucleotides line up with TRBD2. V shed 7 bases and J 4 bases; nucleotides not matched to a gene: 14. The germline V gene has CDR1 SNHLY and CDR2 FYNNEI. The CDR3 totals 16 residues. The CDR3 is CASIYPAGTPADTQYF. CDR3 DNA: TGTGCCAGCATTTATCCAGCGGGAACGCCAGCAGATACGCAGTATTTT.

This clonotype was detected many times. V usage is TRBV2 and J usage is TRBJ1-4; 7 bases map to TRBD1. The junction had 5 bases not matched to a gene; V was cut back by 2 bases and J by 8 bases. Germline lookup yields CDR1 SNHLY and CDR2 FYNNEI. There are 14 residues in the CDR3. The chain's CDR3 is CASSESRGWEKLFF. CDR3 in DNA: TGTGCCAGCAGTGAATCCAGGGGGTGGGAAAAACTGTTTTTT.

This clonotype was counted a few times. Written as DNA, the CDR3 is TGTGCCAGCAGCCCGGGACTGAGTACCTACGAGCAGTACTTC. Translating gives CASSPGLSTYEQYF. The rearrangement joins TRBV9 to TRBJ2-7; perhaps TRBD2 as D (6 bases). Trimming removed 4 bases from V and 2 bases from J, with 13 bases in between. Germline V gene lookup returns CDR1 SGDLS and CDR2 YYNGEE. This CDR3 has 14 amino acids. The entire variable domain, with the rest obtained from reference TRBV9 and TRBJ2-7, is as follows: DSGVTQTPKHLITATGQRVTLRCSPRSGDLSVYWYQQSLDQGLQFLIQYYNGEERAKGNILERFSAQQFPDLHSELNLSSLELGDSALYFCASSPGLSTYEQYFGPGTRLTVT.